This TCR beta chain derives from a study of beta chain features in type 1 diabetes. Study-wide points: High-TCR-expressing cells could be over-represented by cDNA sequencing. Patients with type 1 diabetes showed fewer VDJ junction insertions and more deletions. Small HLA sub-analyses could not settle whether HLA shapes TCRB rearrangement.

Of note for this clone: Its antigen is unknown.

Every isolated RNA sample was fully reverse transcribed, so sequencing captured expressed TCRB transcripts. Data came from immunoSEQ multiplex PCR; TCRdb stores just in-frame clones and leaves some out. The data contain about 320,000 clones, approximately 15% of them seen just once; the ten biggest clones take up around 7%. The authors sorted CD4+ naive, central memory, regulatory and stem cell-like memory cells via CD45RO/CCR7/CD25/CD127/CD95/CD27. The receptor's source is a man under 40 in good health. Sequences were obtained from central memory CD4+ T cells from blood.

This CDR3 is CASSQGAGERRGETQYF. CDR3 in DNA: TGTGCCAGCAGCCAAGGAGCGGGGGAGAGGCGGGGAGAGACCCAGTACTTC. The chain links TRBV7-9 to TRBJ2-5; 8 nucleotides line up with TRBD2. V lost 5 bases to trimming and J lost 4 bases; unmatched junction nucleotides: 15. The CDR3 spans 17 residues. Germline lookup yields CDR1 SEHNR and CDR2 FQNEAQ (reference sequence).